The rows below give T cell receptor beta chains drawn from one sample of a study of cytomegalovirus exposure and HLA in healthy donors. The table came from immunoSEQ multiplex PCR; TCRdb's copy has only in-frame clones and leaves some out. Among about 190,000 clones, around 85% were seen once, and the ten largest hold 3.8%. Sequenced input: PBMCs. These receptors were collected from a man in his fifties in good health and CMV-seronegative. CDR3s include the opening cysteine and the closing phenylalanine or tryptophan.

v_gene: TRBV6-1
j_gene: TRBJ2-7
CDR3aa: CASRQDKTYEQYF

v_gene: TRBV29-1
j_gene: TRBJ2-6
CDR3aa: CSVEGTGANVLTF

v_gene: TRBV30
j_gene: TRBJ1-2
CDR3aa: CAWSGQGQIFYGYTF

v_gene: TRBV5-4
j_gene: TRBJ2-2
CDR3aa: CASSLQGAGELFF

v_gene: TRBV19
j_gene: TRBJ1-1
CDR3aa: CASSIVVRNTEAFF

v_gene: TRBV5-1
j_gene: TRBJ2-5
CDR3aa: CASSLTGMEETQYF

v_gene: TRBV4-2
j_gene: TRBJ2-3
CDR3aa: CASSQALYTDTQYF

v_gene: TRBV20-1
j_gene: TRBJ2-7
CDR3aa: CSARGGAEQYF

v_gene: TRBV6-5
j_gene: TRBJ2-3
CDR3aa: CASTQAGAVTDTQYF

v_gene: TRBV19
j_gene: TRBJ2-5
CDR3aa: CASSIGRLQETQYF

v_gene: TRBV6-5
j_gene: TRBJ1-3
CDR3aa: CASSRGLGNTIYF

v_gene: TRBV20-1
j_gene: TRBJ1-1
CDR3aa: CSALREFEAFF

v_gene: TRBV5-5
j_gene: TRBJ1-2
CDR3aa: CASSLSQGRGYTF

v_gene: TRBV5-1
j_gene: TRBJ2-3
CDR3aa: CASSHTDTQYF

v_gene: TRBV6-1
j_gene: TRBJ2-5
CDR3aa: CASKRGQETQYF

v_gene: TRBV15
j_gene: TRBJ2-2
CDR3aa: CATRDPGQGAGELFF

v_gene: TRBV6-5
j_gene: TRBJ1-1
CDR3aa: CASNDRFFMNTEAFF

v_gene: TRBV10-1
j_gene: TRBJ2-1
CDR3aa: CASSDSSFTYNEQFF

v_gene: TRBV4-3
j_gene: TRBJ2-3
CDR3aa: CASSPRAGGTDTQYF

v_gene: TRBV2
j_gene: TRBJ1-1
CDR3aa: CATSYKNTEAFF

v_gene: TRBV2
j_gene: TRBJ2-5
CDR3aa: CASSRQEETQYF

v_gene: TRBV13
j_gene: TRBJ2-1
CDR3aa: CASSRRLGTDEQFF

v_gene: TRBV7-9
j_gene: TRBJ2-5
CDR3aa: CASSLASGRQETQYF

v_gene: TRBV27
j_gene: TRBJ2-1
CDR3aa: CASSFGQRDNEQFF

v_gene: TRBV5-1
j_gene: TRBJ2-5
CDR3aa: CASSLGQIQETQYF

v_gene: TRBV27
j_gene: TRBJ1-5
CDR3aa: CASSLRGGDVPQHF

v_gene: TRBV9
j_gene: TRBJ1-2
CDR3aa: CASSALTGPGVGYTF

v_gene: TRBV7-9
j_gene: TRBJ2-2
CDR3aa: CSSSSFWRVAGAVPGELFF

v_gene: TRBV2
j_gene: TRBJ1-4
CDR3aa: CASSDGQRLRNEKLFF

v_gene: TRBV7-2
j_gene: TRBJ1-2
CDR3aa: CASSPGQGRLGYTF

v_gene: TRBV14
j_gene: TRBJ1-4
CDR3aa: CASSQVRGLGEKLFF

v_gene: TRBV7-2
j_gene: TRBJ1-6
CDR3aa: CASSLGRGQHNSPLHF

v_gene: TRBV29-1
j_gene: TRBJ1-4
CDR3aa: CSVEMGHDSGEKLFF

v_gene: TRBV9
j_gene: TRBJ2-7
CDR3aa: CASSPGGSPYEQYF

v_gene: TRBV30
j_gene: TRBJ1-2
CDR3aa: CAWSAPGGYTF

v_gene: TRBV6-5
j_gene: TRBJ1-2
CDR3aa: CASSYRTRQGNYGYTF

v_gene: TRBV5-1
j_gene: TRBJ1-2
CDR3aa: CASSPVDRGHYGYTF

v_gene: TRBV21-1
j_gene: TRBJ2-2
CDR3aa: CASFIETGNTGELFF

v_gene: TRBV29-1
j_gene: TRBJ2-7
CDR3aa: CSVETWPYEQYF

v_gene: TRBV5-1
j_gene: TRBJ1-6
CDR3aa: CASDTESSYNSPLHF

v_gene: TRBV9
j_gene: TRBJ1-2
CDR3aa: CASQGDYGYTF

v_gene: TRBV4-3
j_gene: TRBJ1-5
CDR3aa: CASSQDLFRRQPQHF

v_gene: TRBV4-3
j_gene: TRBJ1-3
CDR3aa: CASSHKDRGGDTIYF

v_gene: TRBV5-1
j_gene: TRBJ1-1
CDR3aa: CASSLEGAPPNTEAFF

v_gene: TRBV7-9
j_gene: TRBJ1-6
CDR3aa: CASSLSRGNSPLHF

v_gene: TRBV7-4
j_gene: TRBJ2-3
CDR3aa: CASSSLAGADTQYF

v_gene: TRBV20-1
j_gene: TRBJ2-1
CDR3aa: CSAGLWAEQFF

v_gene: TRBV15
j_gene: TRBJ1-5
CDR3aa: CATSYEGNQPQHF

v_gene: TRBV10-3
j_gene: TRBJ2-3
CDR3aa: CAISNPSGGANTQYF

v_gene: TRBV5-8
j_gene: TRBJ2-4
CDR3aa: CASSYGQKLNIQYF

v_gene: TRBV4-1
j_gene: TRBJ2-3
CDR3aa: CASSQDRVITDTQYF

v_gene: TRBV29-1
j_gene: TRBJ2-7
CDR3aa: CSALGQEYEQYF

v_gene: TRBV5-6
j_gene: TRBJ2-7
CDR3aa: CASSLLGAGQGSYEQYF